This is a list of T cell receptor beta chains from one sample in a study of blood T cell repertoires in COVID-19. This table comes from immunoSEQ multiplex PCR, and its TCRdb copy is limited to in-frame clones, with some not included. The sample has about 190,000 clones; 70% to 90% are singletons. The sample consisted of peripheral blood. These receptor sequences come from a man at least 80 years old with COVID-19, enrolled during active disease. The conserved cysteine and the conserved F or W are not part of the CDR3 here.

>TRBV7-8|TRBJ2-1
ASSVNSGGTYNEQF
>TRBV12-3/TRBV12-4|TRBJ1-1
ASSPGRRAEAF
>TRBV10-2|TRBJ1-2
ASSDPGTGDWEYGYT
>TRBV28|TRBJ1-6
AGRGEVDSPLH
>TRBV5-8|TRBJ1-5
ASSSGWTFNQPQH
>TRBV7-8|TRBJ1-3
ASSLASIERNTIY
>TRBV5-8|TRBJ1-5
ASSLEPGQGGQPQH
>TRBV2|TRBJ2-3
ASSPGELSTDTQY
>TRBV10-3|TRBJ2-5
AISALLAQETQY
>TRBV5-1|TRBJ2-7
ASSLAGGGGYEQY
>TRBV10-2|TRBJ1-1
ASSTGNTEAF
>TRBV7-2|TRBJ2-7
ASRPPGTDYSYEQY
>TRBV19|TRBJ1-2
ASRPGQVVGGYT
>TRBV5-1|TRBJ2-7
ASSPGDSYEQY
>TRBV10-3|TRBJ2-3
AISESITGTDTQY
>TRBV7-2|TRBJ1-2
ASSLTGVEGYGYT
>TRBV24-1|TRBJ2-1
ATSDTGGNEQF
>TRBV19|TRBJ1-1
ASSIIEDRAPWNTEAF
>TRBV3-1/TRBV3-2|TRBJ2-5
ASSYTAGGETQY
>TRBV19|TRBJ1-2
ASSIRSGYT
>TRBV7-3|TRBJ1-1
ASSLDRNTEAF
>TRBV9|TRBJ2-4
ASSPHSVSKNIQY
>TRBV18|TRBJ2-3
ASSPSGQDTQY